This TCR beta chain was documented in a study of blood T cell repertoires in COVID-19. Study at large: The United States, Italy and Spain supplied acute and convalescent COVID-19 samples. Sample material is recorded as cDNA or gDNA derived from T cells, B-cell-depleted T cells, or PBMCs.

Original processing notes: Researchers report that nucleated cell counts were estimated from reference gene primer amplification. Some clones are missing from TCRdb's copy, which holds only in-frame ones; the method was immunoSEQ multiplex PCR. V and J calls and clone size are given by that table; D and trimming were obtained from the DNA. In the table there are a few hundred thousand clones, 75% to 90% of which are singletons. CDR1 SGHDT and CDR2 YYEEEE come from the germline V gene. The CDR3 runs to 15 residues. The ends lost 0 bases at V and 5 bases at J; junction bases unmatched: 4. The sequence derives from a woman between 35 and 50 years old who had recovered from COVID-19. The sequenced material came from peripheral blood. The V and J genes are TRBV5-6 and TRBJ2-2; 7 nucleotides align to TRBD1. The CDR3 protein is CASSLAGTATGELFF. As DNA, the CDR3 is TGTGCCAGCAGCTTGGCCGGGACAGCGACCGGGGAGCTGTTTTTT.